The 12 T cell receptor beta chains listed next were all sequenced from one sample in a study of blood T cell repertoires in COVID-19. The table came from immunoSEQ multiplex PCR; TCRdb's copy has only in-frame clones and leaves some out. The sample contains about 220,000 clones, 80% to 90% of which appear only once. Sequenced sample: PBMCs or T cells enriched from blood (not recorded which). These receptors were obtained from a woman aged 18 to 35 in a cohort exposed to, infected with or recovered from COVID-19 (not recorded which).

V and J are TRBV7-8 and TRBJ1-5; 9 bases match TRBD1. Unmatched junction bases numbered 28, after V lost 5 bases and J lost 2 bases. Looked up from germline, CDR1 is SGHVS and CDR2 is FQNEAQ. The CDR3 length is 23 residues. The CDR3 is CASSLLRPSPGTGTHMGNQPQHF. The CDR3 DNA is TGTGCCAGCAGCCTCTTACGTCCCAGTCCGGGGACAGGGACACATATGGGCAATCAGCCCCAGCATTTT.

V usage is TRBV6-6 and J usage is TRBJ1-4, with 7 nucleotides matching TRBD1. In germline, CDR1 is MNHNY, CDR2 SVGAGI (reference sequence). The CDR3 runs 16 residues. V was clipped by 4 bases and J by 3 bases; unmatched bases: 8. The CDR3 DNA is TGTGCCAGCAGTTCCAAAAAGGGGGCGGCTAATGAAAAACTGTTTTTT. Encoded protein: CASSSKKGAANEKLFF.

The genes are TRBV6-5 and TRBJ2-2; 9 nucleotides agree with TRBD2. The V gene end was trimmed by 5 bases and the J gene end by 5 bases; junction bases not matched to a gene: 3. The CDR3 length is 14 residues. Germline V gives CDR1 MNHEY, CDR2 SVGAGI. For the CDR3, the DNA is TGTGCCAGCAGTCGCGGGAGGGGTACCGGGGAGCTGTTTTTT. Its translation is CASSRGRGTGELFF.

The rearrangement links TRBV5-6 to TRBJ1-2, with TRBD1 as a possible D gene (6 bases). V dropped 0 bases and J dropped 4 bases, with 16 bases sitting between them. Per the germline V gene, CDR1 is SGHDT and CDR2 is YYEEEE. CDR3 length equals 16 residues. The CDR3 DNA is TGTGCCAGCAGCTTGGGAGGGGACACAAGCCGCTATGGCTACACCTTC. As protein: CASSLGGDTSRYGYTF.

The chain is built from TRBV5-1 and TRBJ2-5; D possibly corresponds to TRBD2 (5 bases). CDR3 length: 14 amino acids. Trimming pared 0 bases from V and 5 bases from J, leaving 11 bases between. Germline-derived CDR1 and CDR2 are SGHRS and YFSETQ. CDR3 nucleotides: TGCGCCAGCAGCTTGGACAGTCCGGGGGAGACCCAGTACTTC. Protein: CASSLDSPGETQYF.

This chain uses TRBV19 with TRBJ2-4, with 8 bases matching TRBD1. The germline V gene has CDR1 LNHDA and CDR2 SQIVND (reference sequence). After removal of 6 bases from V and 7 bases from J, the junction contained 17 bases not matched to a gene. The CDR3 is made up of 17 amino acids. In DNA, the CDR3 is TGTGCCAGTAGCCCCCTCCTCAGGGGGCCCTCCACGAACATTCAGTACTTC. This translates into CASSPLLRGPSTNIQYF.

The rearrangement uses TRBV5-1 and TRBJ2-3; TRBD2 aligns across 8 bases. The V gene's germline CDR1 is SGHRS and CDR2 YFSETQ. The CDR3 extends over 16 amino acids. The V segment lost 0 bases and the J segment 6 bases; nucleotides outside the gene matches: 9. CDR3 sequence (DNA): TGCGCCAGCAGCTTGGGGATGACGGGAGGGGCGGATACGCAGTATTTT. This gives the protein CASSLGMTGGADTQYF.

This sequence joins TRBV29-1 and TRBJ2-3, with D tentatively TRBD2 (5 bases). Trimming removed 4 bases from V and 3 bases from J, with 8 bases in between. Germline V lookup: CDR1 SQVTM, CDR2 ANQGSEA. The CDR3 length is 12 residues. The CDR3 loop is CSVAGSTDTQYF. The CDR3 region has the DNA TGCAGCGTTGCGGGGAGTACAGATACGCAGTATTTT.

This rearrangement joins TRBV12-3 or TRBV12-4 to TRBJ1-1, with 7 bases fitting TRBD1. This CDR3 spans 12 amino acids. Trimming cost V 6 bases and J 11 bases; bases outside gene matches: 9. The CDR3 nucleotides read TGTGCCAGCAGCTATGGGACAGCGACTGCTTTCTTT. The encoded protein is CASSYGTATAFF.

V and J are TRBV28 and TRBJ1-6; the D is unclear. Trimming shortened V by 9 bases and J by 3 bases, and 18 bases separated the two germline ends. Per germline, CDR1 MDHEN and CDR2 SYDVKM. The CDR3 is 16 residues long. CDR3 loop: CASLTVTLGYNSPLHF. The CDR3 DNA follows: TGTGCCAGTTTAACAGTGACGCTTGGCTATAATTCACCCCTCCACTTT.

This clone was detected a few times. The chain joins TRBV7-3 to TRBJ2-2; D call uncertain. The CDR3 spans 12 residues. CDR1 SGHTA and CDR2 FQGTGA come from the germline V gene. V dropped 1 base and J dropped 7 bases, with 4 bases sitting between them. The CDR3 nucleotides are TGTGCCAGCAGCTTAATTAGCGGGGAGCTGTTTTTT. This gives the protein CASSLISGELFF. Drawing the rest from reference TRBV7-3 and TRBJ2-2, the complete variable domain is GAGVSQTPSNKVTEKGKYVELRCDPISGHTALYWYRQSLGQGPEFLIYFQGTGAADDSGLPNDRFFAVRPEGSVSTLKIQRTERGDSAVYLCASSLISGELFFGEGSRLTVL.

This clone was seen once. The rearrangement joins TRBV2 to TRBJ2-3, with 10 bases lining up with TRBD2. The CDR3 spans 14 residues. V shed 7 bases and J 9 bases; nucleotides not matched to a gene: 10. The germline CDR1 and CDR2 sequences are SNHLY and FYNNEI. CDR3 nucleotides: TGTGCCAGCATTCCTAGCGGGAGAAGGGACACGCAGTATTTT. Its protein product is CASIPSGRRDTQYF.